The 22 T cell receptor beta chains presented below share a single source sample, sequenced in a study of blood T cell repertoires in COVID-19. TCRdb's copy holds only in-frame clones and misses some; the assay was immunoSEQ multiplex PCR. The sample comprises 170,000 or so clones, around 84% of which are singletons, and approximately 0.5% rests with the top ten. The sample taken for sequencing was peripheral blood. The receptors come from a man between 60 and 70 years old with COVID-19, enrolled during active disease.

The chain carries TRBV9 and TRBJ1-3, with a tentative D call TRBD1 (5 bases). The germline CDR1 and CDR2 sequences are SGDLS and YYNGEE. Trimming stripped 1 base from V and 4 bases from J, with 12 bases between. There are 15 residues in the CDR3. CDR3 residues: CASSVSGATGNTIYF. The CDR3 DNA is TGTGCCAGCAGCGTAAGTGGGGCGACCGGAAACACCATATATTTT.

The chain carries TRBV9 and TRBJ2-5; 7 positions match TRBD1. Germline assignment: CDR1 SGDLS and CDR2 YYNGEE. With V trimmed by 0 bases and J by 5 bases, 7 bases remained unmatched. The CDR3 loop spans 15 amino acids. The CDR3 protein is CASSVEGAGSETQYF. The CDR3 DNA reads as TGTGCCAGCAGCGTAGAGGGGGCAGGTTCGGAGACCCAGTACTTC.

This rearrangement joins TRBV5-1 to TRBJ1-3; D may be TRBD1 (5 bases). Trimming took off 0 bases at V and 1 base at J, with 11 bases between the two ends. CDR1 and CDR2 from the germline V gene are SGHRS and YFSETQ. The CDR3 is 16 residues long. The CDR3 DNA sequence: TGCGCCAGCAGCTTGGTAGGGGCCGCTTCTGGAAACACCATATATTTT. Protein sequence: CASSLVGAASGNTIYF.

The rearrangement links TRBV6-5 to TRBJ1-6; D is perhaps TRBD1 (5 bases). The germline V and J ends were trimmed by 0 bases and 6 bases, with 12 bases remaining between them. This CDR3 is built from 16 residues. Germline-derived CDR1 and CDR2 are MNHEY and SVGAGI. CDR3 residues: CASSYSRQGRNSPLHF. The CDR3 DNA is TGTGCCAGCAGTTACTCGAGGCAGGGCCGTAATTCACCCCTCCACTTT.

The chain is built from TRBV28 and TRBJ1-2; 7 bases are shared with TRBD1. This CDR3 spans 15 amino acids. The germline V gene has CDR1 MDHEN and CDR2 SYDVKM. V was clipped by 3 bases and J by 3 bases; unmatched bases: 7. The CDR3 bases are TGTGCCAGCAGTTTTGGAGACAGGGACTACTATGGCTACACCTTC. It translates to CASSFGDRDYYGYTF.

V gene TRBV14 combines with J gene TRBJ2-1; 7 nucleotides agree with TRBD1. CDR3 length: 18 residues. Germline CDR1 is SGHDN and CDR2 is FVKESK. The V gene end was trimmed by 1 base and the J gene end by 9 bases; junction bases not matched to a gene: 18. CDR3 loop: CASSQGGTVLRVSGEQFF. The CDR3, as DNA: TGTGCCAGCAGCCAAGGAGGGACAGTCCTCAGGGTATCGGGTGAGCAGTTCTTC. Based on the CDR3 plus reference TRBV14 and TRBJ2-1, the full variable domain is EAGVTQFPSHSVIEKGQTVTLRCDPISGHDNLYWYRRVMGKEIKFLLHFVKESKQDESGMPNNRFLAERTGGTYSTLKVQPAELEDSGVYFCASSQGGTVLRVSGEQFFGPGTRLTVL.

With regard to this clone: One end of the junction fails to match germline, which may point to a read error. The rearrangement joins TRBV7-7 to TRBJ2-2; 8 nucleotides align to TRBD1. CDR1 is SSHAT and CDR2 is FNYEAQ in the germline V gene (reference sequence). This CDR3 has 15 residues. The CDR3, as DNA: TGTGCTAGCAGCGCCGACAGGGGAGCGACCGGGGAGCTGTTTTTT. Its protein is CASSADRGATGELFF.

The chain uses TRBV6-6 and TRBJ2-3; D call uncertain. The CDR3 spans 13 residues. V was cut by 0 bases and J by 5 bases, with 6 bases left in between. Germline loops: CDR1 MNHNY, CDR2 SVGAGI (reference sequence). The CDR3 loop is CASSYSSGDTQYF. CDR3 DNA: TGTGCCAGCAGTTACTCGAGTGGAGATACGCAGTATTTT.

CDR3 sequence: CASTHPGGEQYF. CDR3 DNA sequence: TGTGCCAGCACCCACCCAGGGGGCGAGCAGTACTTC. The V gene is TRBV6-5, the J gene TRBJ2-7, with 7 bases fitting TRBD1. The V and J ends lost 7 bases and 6 bases, in that order; junction bases with no gene match: 6. Germline V CDR1 and CDR2: MNHEY, SVGAGI. This CDR3 has 12 residues.

The rearrangement joins TRBV19 to TRBJ1-4; tentatively, D is TRBD1 (6 bases). There are 14 residues in the CDR3. Germline CDR1 is LNHDA and CDR2 is SQIVND (reference sequence). Trimming cost V 6 bases and J 4 bases, with 12 bases left between them. The CDR3 DNA follows: TGTGCCAGTAGGGGTGGGACAAGTAATGAAAAACTGTTTTTT. Its protein is CASRGGTSNEKLFF.

This sequence joins TRBV15 and TRBJ1-1, with TRBD1 matching 9 bases. V gave up 3 bases and J gave up 6 bases; unmatched junction bases: 8. Per the germline V gene, CDR1 is LNHNV and CDR2 is YYDKDF (reference sequence). The CDR3 contains 15 residues. The CDR3 bases are TGTGCCACCAGCAGGGGGACAGGGTCGTTCGCTGAAGCTTTCTTT. Protein: CATSRGTGSFAEAFF.

J is TRBJ2-7 and V is TRBV16, with D possibly being TRBD1 (6 bases). This CDR3 comprises 15 residues. V lost 5 bases and J lost 2, with 16 bases in between. CDR1 and CDR2 (germline): KGHSY, FQNENV. The CDR3 reads CASSSGQLTPYEQYF. The CDR3 nucleotides read TGTGCCAGCAGCTCCGGACAGCTTACCCCCTACGAGCAGTACTTC.

As regards this clone: The same CDR3 arises from other DNA sequences in this sample as well. CDR3 bases: TGTGCCAGCAGCTTAGCTCAGGGGCTGAACACTGAAGCTTTCTTT. Translating it yields CASSLAQGLNTEAFF. This sequence joins TRBV7-2 and TRBJ1-1; tentative D call: TRBD1 (6 bases). The CDR3 extends over 15 amino acids. The germline gives CDR1 SGHTA, CDR2 FQGNSA. The germline V and J ends were trimmed by 0 bases and 0 bases, with 8 bases remaining between them.

This chain connects TRBV2 to TRBJ1-5; no firm D call. CDR1 SNHLY and CDR2 FYNNEI come from the germline V gene. V was shortened by 2 bases and J by 4 bases, with 9 bases between the two germline ends. There are 14 residues in the CDR3. Here the CDR3 DNA reads TGTGCCAGCAGTGAACTGGAGGGAAATCAGCCCCAGCATTTT. Translating it yields CASSELEGNQPQHF.

Here the CDR3 DNA reads TGTGCCAGCAGTGAAGTGGGGGAGGCTGAAGCTTTCTTT. Its translation: CASSEVGEAEAFF. This sequence joins TRBV2 and TRBJ1-1; D might be TRBD1 (5 bases). The CDR3 is 13 amino acids. V was shortened by 1 base and J by 6 bases, with 9 bases between the two germline ends. CDR1 is SNHLY, CDR2 FYNNEI, per germline.

This rearrangement joins TRBV5-4 to TRBJ1-2; possible D gene TRBD1, 6 bases. Germline V gene sequence: CDR1 SGHNT, CDR2 YYREEE (reference sequence). The CDR3 is made up of 17 amino acids. Trimming left V 4 bases short and J 7 bases short, with 26 bases between. For the CDR3, the DNA is TGTGCCAGCAGCCCGGTGTTTATCAGTGCAGGGGAGTTTGGCTACACCTTC. Translated: CASSPVFISAGEFGYTF.

CDR3 bases: TGTGCCAGCAGCGTAAATGGGGGCTCCGAGCAGTACTTC. It specifies CASSVNGGSEQYF. The chain has TRBV9 and TRBJ2-7; D is perhaps TRBD1 (6 bases). The CDR3 is 13 amino acids. Germline V gene lookup returns CDR1 SGDLS and CDR2 YYNGEE. The V gene lost 1 base and the J gene lost 6 bases, with 11 bases spanning the gap.

The rearrangement uses TRBV18 and TRBJ2-1; 9 nucleotides line up with TRBD2. Germline V lookup: CDR1 KGHSH, CDR2 LQKENI. V shed 1 base and J 5 bases; nucleotides not matched to a gene: 3. This CDR3 is 15 amino acids long. The CDR3 DNA follows: TGTGCCAGCTCACCACTAGCGGGAGATAACAATGAGCAGTTCTTC. Amino acids: CASSPLAGDNNEQFF.

The rearrangement links TRBV10-3 to TRBJ1-1, with a possible D match to TRBD1 (5 bases). Deletions cut 0 bases from V and 4 bases from J, with 12 bases between. The germline V gene encodes CDR1 ENHRY and CDR2 SYGVKD. The CDR3 is 15 residues long. Written as DNA, the CDR3 is TGTGCCATCAGTGAGTCTGGGGCAGGCTTCACTGAAGCTTTCTTT. Protein product: CAISESGAGFTEAFF.

Comment on this clone: The sample has other DNA sequences that encode this CDR3 too. The chain carries TRBV5-1 and TRBJ1-4; 10 positions agree with TRBD1. Germline CDR1 is SGHRS and CDR2 is YFSETQ. J lost 8 bases, V lost 3 bases, and 4 bases had no gene match. This CDR3 region has 14 residues. The CDR3 spells CASSSGTGDEKLFF. CDR3 nucleotide sequence: TGCGCCAGCAGCTCCGGGACAGGGGACGAAAAACTGTTTTTT.

The chain carries TRBV7-8 and TRBJ1-2, with D maybe TRBD1 (5 bases). Trimming took off 5 bases at V and 6 bases at J, with 13 bases between the two ends. The CDR3 has 13 residues. Looked up from germline, CDR1 is SGHVS and CDR2 is FQNEAQ. CDR3 DNA: TGTGCCAGCAGCCAGGGAGAGAAAGATGGCTACACCTTC. As protein: CASSQGEKDGYTF. The whole variable domain, filled in from reference TRBV7-8 and TRBJ1-2, reads GAGVSQSPRYKVAKRGQDVALRCDPISGHVSLFWYQQALGQGPEFLTYFQNEAQLDKSGLPSDRFFAERPEGSVSTLKIQRTQQEDSAVYLCASSQGEKDGYTFGSGTRLTVV.

J is TRBJ2-1 and V is TRBV19; the match to TRBD2 covers 9 bases. The trim removed 4 bases at V and 4 bases at J, leaving 5 bases unmatched. The CDR3 is made up of 15 amino acids. CDR1 LNHDA and CDR2 SQIVND come from the germline V gene (reference sequence). CDR3 in DNA: TGTGCCAGTAGTACAACTAGCGGGCTTTACAATGAGCAGTTCTTC. Translation: CASSTTSGLYNEQFF.